These 11 T cell receptor beta chains share one sample of origin, sequenced in a study of metastatic and nonmetastatic thyroid tumors. With MiXCR, TCRdb called clones anew from the PCR reads. Among about 11,000 clones listed, approximately 12% were seen once. Thyroid surgery was performed in patients who had received no treatment beforehand. Sequenced material: blood. These receptors came from a female donor with papillary thyroid cancer or a benign thyroid nodule (not recorded which). Some clones in this sample may be carry-over from other donors' samples.

This clone was seen at least ten times. The V call is TRBV6-1, the J call TRBJ2-1, with D possibly matching TRBD1 (5 bases). Per germline, CDR1 MNHNS and CDR2 SASEGT. V lost 4 bases and J 3 bases, leaving 16 bases between the germline ends. The length of the CDR3 is 16 residues. DNA of the CDR3: TGTGCCAGCAGTGGCTACAGGCTCACCTACTACAATGAGCAGTTCTTC. Protein product: CASSGYRLTYYNEQFF.

At least ten counts were recorded for this clone. The chain carries TRBV7-8 and TRBJ2-1, with a tentative D call TRBD1 (5 bases). Germline V gene sequence: CDR1 SGHVS, CDR2 FQNEAQ. V lost 4 bases and J lost 6, with 13 bases in between. The CDR3 consists of 14 residues. The CDR3 DNA reads TGTGCCAGCAGCTCCACTCGACAGACCAATGAGCAGTTCTTC. Amino acids: CASSSTRQTNEQFF.

This clone is labeled as medium-sized. The chain carries TRBV12-3 or TRBV12-4 and TRBJ1-2; 8 bases fit TRBD1. Trimming at V came to 5 bases and at J to 4 bases, leaving 9 bases not matched to a gene. The CDR3 contains 15 residues. CDR3 in amino acids: CASSAYRGRGYGYTF. CDR3 bases: TGTGCCAGCAGTGCATACAGGGGGAGAGGCTATGGCTACACCTTC.

This clone has at least ten counts. This may stem from a read error, because a much larger clone lies one nucleotide away. The rearrangement uses TRBV2 and TRBJ1-6; D might be TRBD1 (6 bases). Germline V gives CDR1 SNHLY, CDR2 FYNNEI. The V end lost 7 bases, the J end lost 11 bases, and 12 bases lay between the germline ends. CDR3 size: 12 residues. DNA of the CDR3: TGTGCCAGCAAAAGGGGGAATCCACCCCTCCACTTT. Translating gives CASKRGNPPLHF.

By share, this clone ranks as medium-sized (0.01 to 0.1%). This chain connects TRBV2 to TRBJ1-6, with D possibly TRBD1 on 5 matching bases. The CDR3 covers 13 residues. V gave up 11 bases and J gave up 5 bases, with 13 bases separating them. The germline CDR1 and CDR2 sequences are SNHLY and FYNNEI. In DNA form, the CDR3 reads TGTGCCGGCCAGGGAATGAATAATTCACCCCTCCACTTT. It yields the protein CAGQGMNNSPLHF.

In its sample, this clone was seen many times. J is TRBJ2-3 and V is TRBV7-9, with a weak D call TRBD2 (6 bases). V shed 6 bases and J shed 2 bases, with 12 bases lying between them. The CDR3 consists of 14 residues. The germline CDR1 and CDR2 sequences are SEHNR and FQNEAQ (reference sequence). CDR3 protein: CASRETSHTDTQYF. CDR3 sequence (DNA): TGTGCCAGCAGGGAGACTAGTCACACAGATACGCAGTATTTT.

Within the sample, this clone is medium-sized. The V gene is TRBV25-1, the J gene TRBJ2-7; 12 bases are shared with TRBD1. The V and J ends lost 1 base and 6 bases, in that order; junction bases with no gene match: 7. The CDR3 has 16 residues. CDR1 and CDR2 from the germline V gene are MGHDK and SYGVNS. Here the CDR3 reads CASSEFKGTGGAEQYF. The CDR3 DNA is TGTGCCAGCAGTGAATTCAAAGGGACAGGGGGCGCCGAGCAGTACTTC.

There are many counts of this clone. This chain joins TRBV7-2 and TRBJ2-3; D is unresolved. Germline V lookup: CDR1 SGHTA, CDR2 FQGNSA. V was pared by 5 bases and J by 0 bases, with 6 bases between. This CDR3 region has 13 residues. The CDR3 is CASSPPSTDTQYF. The CDR3 nucleotides read TGTGCCAGCAGCCCACCTAGCACAGATACGCAGTATTTT.

This clone counts as medium-sized. The V gene is TRBV27, the J gene TRBJ1-6; D perhaps matches TRBD1 (5 bases). The CDR3 spans 15 residues. The V end was cut by 6 bases, the J end by 7 bases, with 16 bases between. The V gene's germline CDR1 is MNHEY and CDR2 SMNVEV (reference sequence). The CDR3 nucleotides read TGTGCCAGCAGCCGTTCGGGACGGACCAATTCACCCCTCCACTTT. Amino acid sequence: CASSRSGRTNSPLHF.

This clone was recorded at least ten times. This may stem from a read error, because a much larger clone lies one nucleotide away. Other DNA sequences of this sample code for an identical CDR3. V and J are TRBV7-2 and TRBJ2-7, with D perhaps TRBD1 or TRBD2 (5 bases each). Germline lookup yields CDR1 SGHTA and CDR2 FQGNSA. V dropped 2 bases and J dropped 2 bases, with 10 bases sitting between them. The CDR3 totals 14 residues. The CDR3 bases are TGTGCCAGCAGCTTATACCGAGGGGCCTACGAGCAGTACTTC. Translating it yields CASSLYRGAYEQYF.

Judged by abundance, this clone is medium-sized. The CDR3 sequence: CASTSTHLKGEQYF. In DNA form, the CDR3 reads TGTGCCAGCACGTCAACTCACCTTAAGGGCGAGCAGTACTTC. J is TRBJ2-7 and V is TRBV6-2 or TRBV6-3; D gene unclear. Trimming shortened V by 7 bases and J by 6 bases, and 19 bases separated the two germline ends. CDR1 MNHEY and CDR2 SVGEGT come from the germline V gene. The CDR3 contains 14 residues.